This entry lists 23 T cell receptor beta chains sequenced from one sample in a study of blood T cell repertoires in COVID-19. Produced via immunoSEQ multiplex PCR; TCRdb's table is partial and in-frame only. The table lists approximately 170,000 clones, about four fifths of them singletons. The sample was peripheral blood. These receptors came from a man between 35 and 55 years old who had recovered from COVID-19.

The chain uses TRBV11-2 and TRBJ2-7, with 7 positions matching TRBD1. CDR3 length: 15 amino acids. Germline-derived CDR1 and CDR2 are SGHAT and FQNNGV. After removal of 1 base from V and 5 bases from J, the junction contained 8 bases not matched to a gene. CDR3 DNA sequence: TGTGCCAGCAGCTTAGGCGGACAGGCGAGAAACGAGCAGTACTTC. Translating gives CASSLGGQARNEQYF.

The table lists this clone with a count of one. The chain is built from TRBV20-1 and TRBJ2-3; TRBD2 is a possible D gene (5 bases). Germline loops: CDR1 DFQATT, CDR2 SNEGSKA (reference sequence). Trimming shortened V by 3 bases and J by 2 bases, and 15 bases separated the two germline ends. This CDR3 is built from 15 residues. The CDR3 is CSASGGYSPTDTQYF. In DNA form, the CDR3 reads TGCAGTGCTAGTGGCGGGTACTCCCCCACAGATACGCAGTATTTT.

The chain uses TRBV9 and TRBJ2-2; 7 bases fit TRBD2. Germline V lookup: CDR1 SGDLS, CDR2 YYNGEE. The CDR3 spans 17 residues. V trimming: 4 bases; J trimming: 2 bases; junction bases outside the gene matches: 11. Here the CDR3 reads CASSPGPLAENTGELFF. The CDR3 DNA sequence: TGTGCCAGCAGCCCCGGTCCGCTAGCGGAAAACACCGGGGAGCTGTTTTTT. The whole variable domain, remainder taken from reference TRBV9 and TRBJ2-2, is DSGVTQTPKHLITATGQRVTLRCSPRSGDLSVYWYQQSLDQGLQFLIQYYNGEERAKGNILERFSAQQFPDLHSELNLSSLELGDSALYFCASSPGPLAENTGELFFGEGSRLTVL.

V is TRBV10-3 and J is TRBJ2-7, with D possibly TRBD2 on 7 matching bases. V shed 6 bases and J shed 6 bases, with 18 bases lying between them. CDR3 length equals 14 residues. The germline V gene has CDR1 ENHRY and CDR2 SYGVKD. The CDR3 protein is CAIRGGGSFGEQYF. Here the CDR3 DNA reads TGTGCCATCAGGGGGGGCGGGAGTTTCGGCGAGCAGTACTTC.

The rearrangement joins TRBV9 to TRBJ2-1; 7 bases match TRBD2. Looked up from germline, CDR1 is SGDLS and CDR2 is YYNGEE. The V and J ends lost 0 bases and 4 bases, in that order; junction bases with no gene match: 22. This CDR3 comprises 21 residues. DNA for the CDR3: TGTGCCAGCAGCGTAGGGGGGTCCCTAATTGGGGTTAGCGGGTATTACAATGAGCAGTTCTTC. Translation: CASSVGGSLIGVSGYYNEQFF.

V is TRBV30 and J is TRBJ2-5, with D possibly matching TRBD1 (5 bases). This CDR3 has 13 residues. V gave up 5 bases and J gave up 0 bases, with 10 bases separating them. Germline assignment: CDR1 GTSNPN and CDR2 SVGIG (reference sequence). This CDR3 is CAWAAGNQETQYF. The CDR3 DNA reads as TGTGCCTGGGCAGCAGGGAACCAAGAGACCCAGTACTTC.

CDR3 DNA: TGTGCCAGCAGTGCCTCTTTAGCGGATGAGCAGTTCTTC. Its protein product is CASSASLADEQFF. This chain joins TRBV2 and TRBJ2-1; TRBD2 is a possible D gene (6 bases). Trimming pared 4 bases from V and 8 bases from J, leaving 12 bases between. The CDR3 loop spans 13 amino acids. Germline CDR1 is SNHLY and CDR2 is FYNNEI.

V gene TRBV2 combines with J gene TRBJ2-3, with D perhaps matching TRBD1 (5 bases). This CDR3 is built from 12 residues. Germline loops: CDR1 SNHLY, CDR2 FYNNEI. Trimming stripped 5 bases from V and 4 bases from J, with 7 bases between. CDR3 sequence reads: CASSQGSDTQYF. CDR3 in DNA: TGTGCCAGCAGTCAGGGATCAGATACGCAGTATTTT.

The rearrangement joins TRBV9 to TRBJ2-1, with 9 nucleotides matching TRBD1. This CDR3 region has 16 residues. Trimming at V came to 3 bases and at J to 6 bases, leaving 10 bases not matched to a gene. Germline loops: CDR1 SGDLS, CDR2 YYNGEE. CDR3 nucleotides: TGTGCCAGCAGCGAAACCGGGACAGGGTGGTTCAATGAGCAGTTCTTC. Translated, it gives CASSETGTGWFNEQFF. The whole variable domain, filled in from reference TRBV9 and TRBJ2-1, reads DSGVTQTPKHLITATGQRVTLRCSPRSGDLSVYWYQQSLDQGLQFLIQYYNGEERAKGNILERFSAQQFPDLHSELNLSSLELGDSALYFCASSETGTGWFNEQFFGPGTRLTVL.

The CDR3 loop reads CASGFPTGGYTEAFF. The CDR3 bases are TGTGCTAGTGGTTTCCCGACAGGGGGCTACACTGAAGCTTTCTTT. This chain uses TRBV12-5 with TRBJ1-1; 10 bases agree with TRBD1. Trimming at V came to 3 bases and at J to 3 bases, leaving 4 bases not matched to a gene. The CDR3 consists of 15 residues. CDR1 and CDR2 from the germline V gene are LGHNT and FRNRAP. The variable domain in full, with the rest retrieved from reference TRBV12-5 and TRBJ1-1, is DARVTQTPRHKVTEMGQEVTMRCQPILGHNTVFWYRQTMMQGLELLAYFRNRAPLDDSGMPKDRFSAEMPDATLATLKIQPSEPRDSAVYFCASGFPTGGYTEAFFGQGTRLTVV.

This chain uses TRBV11-3 with TRBJ2-7; D is undetermined. V was shortened by 0 bases and J by 3 bases, with 6 bases between the two germline ends. The CDR3 is made up of 13 amino acids. Germline-derived CDR1 and CDR2 are SGHNT and YENEEA. The CDR3 protein is CASSLEGSYEQYF. CDR3 sequence (DNA): TGTGCCAGCAGCTTAGAGGGCAGCTACGAGCAGTACTTC. Combining the CDR3 with reference TRBV11-3 and TRBJ2-7 gives the whole variable domain EAGVVQSPRYKIIEKKQPVAFWCNPISGHNTLYWYLQNLGQGPELLIRYENEEAVDDSQLPKDRFSAERLKGVDSTLKIQPAELGDSAVYLCASSLEGSYEQYFGPGTRLTVT.

This clone was seen only a few times. The J gene is TRBJ2-1, the V gene TRBV7-2; TRBD2 matches 9 bases. The germline V gene encodes CDR1 SGHTA and CDR2 FQGNSA. This CDR3 spans 15 amino acids. V trimming: 3 bases; J trimming: 3 bases; junction bases outside the gene matches: 3. CDR3 nucleotides: TGTGCCAGCAGCTTGAGCGGGGGGAACTACAATGAGCAGTTCTTC. Translation gives CASSLSGGNYNEQFF.

V and J are TRBV29-1 and TRBJ2-5; 10 nucleotides agree with TRBD2. The junction had 6 bases not matched to a gene; V was cut back by 4 bases and J by 4 bases. The germline V gene encodes CDR1 SQVTM and CDR2 ANQGSEA. This CDR3 spans 14 amino acids. CDR3 region: CSVVPSGGGETQYF. CDR3 coding DNA: TGCAGCGTTGTGCCTAGCGGGGGTGGAGAGACCCAGTACTTC. Looking up the rest from reference TRBV29-1 and TRBJ2-5 gives the full variable domain: SAVISQKPSRDICQRGTSLTIQCQVDSQVTMMFWYRQQPGQSLTLIATANQGSEATYESGFVIDKFPISRPNLTFSTLTVSNMSPEDSSIYLCSVVPSGGGETQYFGPGTRLLVL.

The chain has TRBV6-5 and TRBJ1-6, with no clear D. The V gene's germline CDR1 is MNHEY and CDR2 SVGAGI. V gave up 0 bases and J gave up 6 bases, with 9 bases separating them. This CDR3 has 15 amino acids. CDR3 nucleotides: TGTGCCAGCAGTTACTCGAGCCTACCTAATTCACCCCTCCACTTT. It is translated as CASSYSSLPNSPLHF.

The V call is TRBV9, the J call TRBJ2-7; possible D gene TRBD1, 5 bases. The CDR3 is made up of 12 amino acids. V was clipped by 3 bases and J by 10 bases, with 14 bases between them. Per the germline V gene, CDR1 is SGDLS and CDR2 is YYNGEE. The CDR3 nucleotides are TGTGCCAGCAGCGGAGACAGTGAAGAACAGTACTTC. It codes for CASSGDSEEQYF.

This rearrangement joins TRBV7-9 to TRBJ1-6; D unclear. The germline V gene encodes CDR1 SEHNR and CDR2 FQNEAQ (reference sequence). This CDR3 is built from 10 residues. The ends were cut back, 8 bases at V and 7 bases at J, with 3 bases in the middle. This chain's CDR3 is CASPNSPLHF. CDR3 DNA sequence: TGTGCCAGCCCAAATTCACCCCTCCACTTT.

CDR3 sequence (DNA): TGTGCCAGCAGCTTAAAAAATCCGGGGGGCGACTATGGCTACACCTTC. Encoded protein: CASSLKNPGGDYGYTF. The J gene is TRBJ1-2, the V gene TRBV5-4; possible D gene TRBD1, 6 bases. The germline CDR1 and CDR2 sequences are SGHNT and YYREEE (reference sequence). The CDR3 has 16 amino acids. With 2 bases removed from V and 3 bases from J, the gap between germline ends came to 17 bases. Full variable domain (missing parts from reference TRBV5-4 and TRBJ1-2): ETGVTQSPTHLIKTRGQQVTLRCSSQSGHNTVSWYQQALGQGPQFIFQYYREEENGRGNFPPRFSGLQFPNYSSELNVNALELDDSALYLCASSLKNPGGDYGYTFGSGTRLTVV.

V and J are TRBV13 and TRBJ2-2; TRBD2 is a possible D gene (6 bases). There are 12 residues in the CDR3. Germline V lookup: CDR1 PRHDT, CDR2 FYEKMQ (reference sequence). Between the trimmed V and J ends, which lost 5 bases and 13 bases, there was a span of 14 bases. CDR3: CASSPVEGSLFF. In DNA, the CDR3 is TGTGCCAGCAGCCCCGTGGAGGGGTCGCTGTTTTTT.

The genes are TRBV3-1 (or the pseudogene TRBV3-2) and TRBJ1-3; no clear D gene. From germline, CDR1 is LGHDT and CDR2 YNNKEL (reference sequence). V was shortened by 0 bases and J by 1 base, with 7 bases between the two germline ends. CDR3 length equals 15 residues. The CDR3 protein is CASSQERLSGNTIYF. CDR3 nucleotide sequence: TGTGCCAGCAGCCAAGAGAGGCTTTCTGGAAACACCATATATTTT.

This chain uses TRBV11-3 with TRBJ2-5, with a possible D match to TRBD2 (7 bases). This CDR3 contains 14 residues. Between the trimmed V and J ends, which lost 4 bases and 3 bases, there was a span of 12 bases. Germline assignment: CDR1 SGHNT and CDR2 YENEEA. Here the CDR3 DNA reads TGTGCCAGCAGCTGGGGGGGGGCAGAAGAGACCCAGTACTTC. Translated: CASSWGGAEETQYF.

In its sample, this clone was seen a few times. The rearrangement links TRBV19 to TRBJ1-5; D remains unclear. The CDR3 has 12 residues. Germline CDR1 and CDR2: LNHDA and SQIVND (reference sequence). Trimming took off 3 bases at V and 8 bases at J, with 8 bases between the two ends. The chain's CDR3 is CASSINGEPQHF. The CDR3 nucleotides read TGTGCCAGTAGTATTAACGGAGAGCCCCAGCATTTT.

This clone was detected a few times. The chain combines TRBV7-9 with TRBJ1-1; no firm D call. Trimming removed 5 bases from V and 10 bases from J, with 14 bases in between. CDR3 size: 12 residues. Germline V gene lookup returns CDR1 SEHNR and CDR2 FQNEAQ (reference sequence). The CDR3 reads CASSPEEALAFF. CDR3 bases: TGTGCCAGCAGCCCCGAAGAGGCCTTAGCTTTCTTT. Filled out from reference TRBV7-9 and TRBJ1-1, the complete variable domain reads DTGVSQNPRHKITKRGQNVTFRCDPISEHNRLYWYRQTLGQGPEFLTYFQNEAQLEKSRLLSDRFSAERPKGSFSTLEIQRTEQGDSAMYLCASSPEEALAFFGQGTRLTVV.

This clone was observed a few times. This chain joins TRBV30 and TRBJ1-2; 10 positions agree with TRBD1. Trimming took 5 bases from V and 6 from J; bases not matched to a gene: 12. The CDR3 loop spans 15 amino acids. In germline, CDR1 is GTSNPN, CDR2 SVGIG (reference sequence). CDR3 sequence: CAWGAEDRGRDGYTF. The CDR3 coding sequence is TGTGCCTGGGGAGCTGAAGACAGGGGGCGGGATGGCTACACCTTC.